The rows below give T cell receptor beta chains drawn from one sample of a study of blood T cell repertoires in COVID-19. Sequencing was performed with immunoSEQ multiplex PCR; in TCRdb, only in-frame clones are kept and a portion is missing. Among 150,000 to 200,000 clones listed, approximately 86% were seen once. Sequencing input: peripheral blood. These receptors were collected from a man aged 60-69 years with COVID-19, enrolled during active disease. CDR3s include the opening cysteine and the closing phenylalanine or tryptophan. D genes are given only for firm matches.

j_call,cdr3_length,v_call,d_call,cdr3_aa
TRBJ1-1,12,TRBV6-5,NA,CACHGVDTEAFF
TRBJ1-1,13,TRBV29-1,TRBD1,CSVNRGRGTEAFF
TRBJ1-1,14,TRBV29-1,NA,CTHKRANVNTEAFF
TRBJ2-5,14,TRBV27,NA,CASRGLDSQETQYF
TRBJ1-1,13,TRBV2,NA,CASSEGQFTEAFF
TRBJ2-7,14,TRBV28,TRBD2,CASSWAGGPLEQYF
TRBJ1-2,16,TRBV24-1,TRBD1,CATSTTRGSSNYGYTF
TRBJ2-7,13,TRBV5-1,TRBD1,CASSLGDRGEQYF
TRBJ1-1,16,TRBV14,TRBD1,CASSQGAAGGRAEAFF
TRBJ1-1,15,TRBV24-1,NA,CATSVGREGRTEAFF
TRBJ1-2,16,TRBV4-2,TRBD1,CASSQAPTGANYGYTF
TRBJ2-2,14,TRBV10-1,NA,CASSEQNEGGELFF
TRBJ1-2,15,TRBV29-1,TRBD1,CSVKQQGFAADGYTF
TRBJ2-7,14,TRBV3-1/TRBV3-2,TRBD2,CASSPNLREVEQYF
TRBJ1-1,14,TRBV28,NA,CASISRGALTPAFF
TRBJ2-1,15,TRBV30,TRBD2,CAWSALMGGYNEQFF
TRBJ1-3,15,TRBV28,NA,CASSLQTGHGNTIYF
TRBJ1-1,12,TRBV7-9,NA,CASSFYPGEAFF
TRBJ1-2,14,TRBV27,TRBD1,CASGLGTGSYGYTF
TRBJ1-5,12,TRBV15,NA,CATSSQDQPQHF
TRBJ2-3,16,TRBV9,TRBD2,CASSGGLAGAADTQYF
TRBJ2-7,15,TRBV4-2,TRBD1,CASSLNTGTAYEQYF
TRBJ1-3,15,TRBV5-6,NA,CASSPWTVSGNTIYF
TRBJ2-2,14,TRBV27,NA,CASRRGSSTGELFF
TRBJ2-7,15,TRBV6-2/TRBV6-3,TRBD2,CASSTRLAGGHEQYF
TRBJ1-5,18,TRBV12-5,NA,CASGRVAGERYSNQPQHF
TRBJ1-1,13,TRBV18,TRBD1,CASSPGTVTEAFF
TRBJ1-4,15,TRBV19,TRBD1,CASSIGQGTNEKLFF
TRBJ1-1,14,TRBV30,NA,CAWSVMWATAEAFF
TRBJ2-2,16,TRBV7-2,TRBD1,CASSSTGTLRTGELFF
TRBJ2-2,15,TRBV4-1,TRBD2,CASSQEQRESGELFF
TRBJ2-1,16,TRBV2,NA,CASSGGWDTPYNEQFF
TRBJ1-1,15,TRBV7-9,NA,CASSLEGARSTEAFF
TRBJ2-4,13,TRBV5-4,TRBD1,CASSSGQGDIQYF
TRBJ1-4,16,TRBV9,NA,CASSVGQGLGGEKLFF
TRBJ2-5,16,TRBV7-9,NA,CASSLGVARAGETQYF
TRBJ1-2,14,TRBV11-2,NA,CASSLGQGSYGYTF
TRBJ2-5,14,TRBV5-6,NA,CASSLISGRETQYF
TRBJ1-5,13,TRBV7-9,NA,CASSAGVPQPQHF
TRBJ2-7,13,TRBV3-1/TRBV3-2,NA,CASSQGILSEQYF
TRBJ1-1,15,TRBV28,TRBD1,CASSLSQGARPEAFF
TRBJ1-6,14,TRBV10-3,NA,CAISEQGHNSPLHF
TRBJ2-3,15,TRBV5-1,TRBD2,CASSPSGKTPDTQYF
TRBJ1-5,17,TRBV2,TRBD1,CASRPLPGTDSNQPQHF
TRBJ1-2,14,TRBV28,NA,CASTRGGTNYGYTF
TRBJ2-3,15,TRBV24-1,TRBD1,CATSDPTGNTDTQYF
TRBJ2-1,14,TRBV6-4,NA,CASSDSPGGNEQFF
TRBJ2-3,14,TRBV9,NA,CASSVHTVTDTQYF
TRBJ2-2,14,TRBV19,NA,CASKARANTGELFF
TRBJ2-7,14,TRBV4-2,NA,CASSQLPGSYEQYF
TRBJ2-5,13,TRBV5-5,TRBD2,CASSFSGMETQYF
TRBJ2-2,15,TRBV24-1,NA,CATSDFRQRAGELFF
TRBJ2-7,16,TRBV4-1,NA,CASSQDPSGRAHEQYF
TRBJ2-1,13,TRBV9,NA,CASSVEQGNEQFF
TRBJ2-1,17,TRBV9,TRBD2,CASSVEPAGVLGNEQFF
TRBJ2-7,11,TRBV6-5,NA,CASSQTNEQYF
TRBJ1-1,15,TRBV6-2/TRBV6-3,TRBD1,CASSYAAGGISEAFF